Reported below is one TCR beta chain. Its antigen remains unknown. Germline CDR1 and CDR2: SGHTA and FQGNSA. J gave up 9 bases and V 6 bases, and 8 bases lay outside the gene matches. CDR3 length equals 14 residues. In the PCR, 60 Vbeta and 13 Jbeta primers were used. Only in-frame clones appear in the TCRdb table, and some are missing; sequencing was by immunoSEQ multiplex PCR. The table records about 150,000 clones, approximately 88% of them present only once. The data were taken from a study of cytomegalovirus exposure and HLA in healthy donors. Background on the study: Earlier sequencing of approximately 180 million T cells yielded 100 million to 120 million unique TCR beta sequences.

Study-wide results and caveats: Reported findings show TCR beta sequences accurately forecast HLA-A and HLA-B alleles in most subjects.

The sequenced sample consisted of PBMCs. This sequence joins TRBV7-2 and TRBJ2-3, with 11 positions matching TRBD2. The clonotype originates from a woman aged 40 to 55 in good health and CMV-seronegative. The CDR3 loop is CASSYPSSGGTQYF. The CDR3 DNA reads as TGTGCCAGCAGTTATCCCTCTAGCGGGGGGACGCAGTATTTT.